The clone carrying this T cell receptor beta chain was recorded a few times. What it recognizes is unknown. Each case's diagnosis was confirmed by two pathologists on H&E. Premalignant or tumor cells were enriched by macro-dissection after pathologic assessment. The data were taken from a study of immune evolution from preneoplasia to lung adenocarcinoma. Study-wide points: From normal lung to invasive adenocarcinoma, top clone frequencies appeared to decrease. Normal lung had highest clonality; later lesions appeared denser, more diverse.

The germline V gene encodes CDR1 SGDLS and CDR2 YYNGEE. The CDR3 consists of 14 residues. V lost 2 bases and J 2 bases, leaving 10 bases between the germline ends. Clones were sequenced by immunoSEQ multiplex PCR, and TCRdb holds only the in-frame ones, with some missing. The sample contains about 3,300 clones, less than 80% of which appear only once. The sequenced material came from FFPE minimally invasive lung adenocarcinoma tissue. The TCR was taken from a person aged 55-85 years with lung adenocarcinoma. The chain carries TRBV9 and TRBJ1-2, with D tentatively TRBD1 (5 bases). CDR3 sequence (DNA): TGTGCCAGCAGCGTGGCGGGGGAGAACTATGGCTACACCTTC. The encoded protein is CASSVAGENYGYTF.